This TCR beta chain was obtained from a study of early T cells in non-severe SARS-CoV-2 infection. One entry per CDR3 protein, called by TCRdb with MiXCR from the 5' RACE reads. Among 40,000 to 55,000 distinct CDR3 sequences listed, about 9.8% were seen once. The CDR3 length is 16 residues. CDR1 GTSNPN and CDR2 SVGIG come from the germline V gene (reference sequence). V lost 7 bases to trimming and J lost 3 bases; unmatched junction nucleotides: 16. This clonotype appeared a few times. Sequenced input: whole blood. This chain joins TRBV30 and TRBJ1-2; 8 nucleotides agree with TRBD1. The origin of this receptor is an adult who was a healthcare worker with PCR-confirmed SARS-CoV-2 infection or an uninfected control (not recorded which). CDR3 sequence: CASTGPWTGNDYGYTF. For the CDR3, the DNA is TGTGCCTCTACGGGGCCGTGGACAGGGAATGACTATGGCTACACCTTC.